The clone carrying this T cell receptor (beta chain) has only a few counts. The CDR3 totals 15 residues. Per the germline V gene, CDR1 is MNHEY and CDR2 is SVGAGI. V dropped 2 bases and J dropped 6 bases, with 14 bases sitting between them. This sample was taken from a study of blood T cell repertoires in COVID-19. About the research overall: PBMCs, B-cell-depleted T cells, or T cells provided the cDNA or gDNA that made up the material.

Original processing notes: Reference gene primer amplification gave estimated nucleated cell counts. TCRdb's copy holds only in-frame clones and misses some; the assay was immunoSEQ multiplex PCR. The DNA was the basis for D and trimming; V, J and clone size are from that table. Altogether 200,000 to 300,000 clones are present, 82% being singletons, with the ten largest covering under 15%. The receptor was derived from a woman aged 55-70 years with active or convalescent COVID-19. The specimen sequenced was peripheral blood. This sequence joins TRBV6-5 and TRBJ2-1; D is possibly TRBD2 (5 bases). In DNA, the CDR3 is TGTGCCAGCAGTTACCTCCGAGGGCCCTCCAATGAGCAGTTCTTC. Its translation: CASSYLRGPSNEQFF.